This TCR beta chain was documented in a study of a mutant IDH1 vaccine in newly diagnosed glioma. On the study more broadly: Earlier care involved radiotherapy, temozolomide, or both, and the majority received both.

With respect to this clone: Its antigen is unknown.

V lost 4 bases to trimming and J lost 7 bases, with 15 bases between them. Germline V lookup: CDR1 SGHNT, CDR2 YYREEE (reference sequence). This CDR3 region has 14 residues. Profiled with immunoSEQ multiplex PCR; TCRdb holds only in-frame clones, not every one. Here the sample spans fewer than 150,000 clones, about nine tenths being singletons. As for time point: week 11, during vaccination. Topical imiquimod accompanied each vaccine dose, which consisted of 300 ug of mutant IDH1 20-mer peptide. This specimen was PBMCs, taken from a glioma patient whose treatment included an IDH1 peptide vaccine. This chain links TRBV5-4 with TRBJ2-1; D uncertain. The sequence was obtained from a woman between 50 and 59 years old with glioma. In nucleotides, the CDR3 is TGTGCCAGCAGCCCCTGGGAAAATGGGAATGAGCAGTTCTTC. This codes for CASSPWENGNEQFF. The whole variable domain, remainder taken from reference TRBV5-4 and TRBJ2-1, is ETGVTQSPTHLIKTRGQQVTLRCSSQSGHNTVSWYQQALGQGPQFIFQYYREEENGRGNFPPRFSGLQFPNYSSELNVNALELDDSALYLCASSPWENGNEQFFGPGTRLTVL.